The 28 T cell receptor beta chains below were found in one sample sequenced in a study of T cell repertoires in cytomegalovirus infection. These receptors are not linked to any known antigen. TCRdb reanalysed the reads using MiXCR and keeps one entry per CDR3 protein. The repertoire consists of 40,000 to 55,000 distinct CDR3 sequences, with about a fifth occurring once and the leading ten covering around 90%. This material consisted of CD8+ T cells from cultured PBMCs, taken from culture after CMV antigen stimulation. The receptor source for this set is a human donor in good health (CMV status not recorded). Some clones in this sample may be carry-over from other donors' samples.

This clonotype was observed a few times. The chain combines TRBV6-5 with TRBJ2-2; D gene unclear. V dropped 0 bases and J dropped 0 bases, with 11 bases sitting between them. Germline V gene sequence: CDR1 MNHEY, CDR2 SVGAGI. The CDR3 is 17 residues long. The CDR3 nucleotides read TGTGCCAGCAGTTACTCGGCCACCCGGTCGAACACCGGGGAGCTGTTTTTT. It yields the protein CASSYSATRSNTGELFF.

In DNA, the CDR3 is TGTGCCAGCAGCTTAGCGCGGGAGAGTAGCACAGATACGCAGTATTTT. It codes for CASSLARESSTDTQYF. This chain connects TRBV7-6 to TRBJ2-3, with 7 bases lining up with TRBD2. With V trimmed by 0 bases and J by 0 bases, 3 bases remained unmatched. CDR1 and CDR2 from the germline V gene are SGHVS and FNYEAQ. The CDR3 runs 16 residues.

This clonotype has more than one count but fewer than ten. This chain connects TRBV7-6 to TRBJ2-5; 10 nucleotides line up with TRBD2. Losses at the gene ends were 5 bases for V and 4 bases for J; bases not matched to a gene: 4. Germline V gene sequence: CDR1 SGHVS, CDR2 FNYEAQ. The CDR3 contains 14 residues. The CDR3 loop reads CASSEAGGLETQYF. The CDR3 coding sequence is TGTGCCAGCAGCGAAGCGGGGGGGTTAGAGACCCAGTACTTC.

The rearrangement links TRBV7-2 to TRBJ1-6; D uncertain. The length of the CDR3 is 13 residues. The V end lost 7 bases, the J end lost 7 bases, and 11 bases lay between the germline ends. Germline V lookup: CDR1 SGHTA, CDR2 FQGNSA. In DNA form, the CDR3 reads TGTGCCAGCACCGGACGGATGAATTCACCCCTCCACTTT. Amino acids: CASTGRMNSPLHF.

For the CDR3, the DNA is TGTGCCAGCATCCCTAGGTGGAATGACAATGAGCAGTTCTTC. This translates into CASIPRWNDNEQFF. The chain is built from TRBV7-8 and TRBJ2-1; D uncertain. V lost 7 bases to trimming and J lost 5 bases, with 15 bases between them. Per germline, CDR1 SGHVS and CDR2 FQNEAQ. The CDR3 contains 14 residues.

A few counts support this clonotype. The chain employs TRBV6-1 and TRBJ1-5; D perhaps matches TRBD1 (6 bases). V shed 5 bases and J shed 3 bases, with 14 bases lying between them. From germline, CDR1 is MNHNS and CDR2 SASEGT. The CDR3 contains 15 residues. Written as DNA, the CDR3 is TGTGCCAGCAGTTCGTTCCAGGGGATCAATCAGCCCCAGCATTTT. As protein: CASSSFQGINQPQHF.

The chain combines TRBV6-2 or TRBV6-3 with TRBJ2-1; 9 nucleotides agree with TRBD2. The CDR3 totals 18 residues. V shed 7 bases and J 9 bases; nucleotides not matched to a gene: 22. Germline CDR1 and CDR2: MNHEY and SVGEGT. This CDR3 reads CASTLAGSGGRGGVEQFF. The DNA of the CDR3 is TGTGCCAGCACTCTGGCTGGGAGCGGGGGGCGCGGCGGGGTTGAGCAGTTCTTC.

The V gene is TRBV12-3 or TRBV12-4, the J gene TRBJ1-1; D gene unclear. The CDR3 is 16 amino acids. V lost 5 bases and J 8 bases, leaving 24 bases between the germline ends. The CDR3 is CASSPGEAIQPGEAFF. The CDR3 coding sequence is TGTGCCAGCAGTCCCGGGGAGGCGATACAGCCTGGGGAAGCTTTCTTT.

The V call is TRBV27, the J call TRBJ1-2; 9 bases fit TRBD1. Germline trimming cut 6 bases from V and 8 bases from J; bases unmatched to any gene: 10. Germline V gene data show CDR1 as MNHEY and CDR2 as SMNVEV (reference sequence). CDR3 length equals 14 residues. CDR3 loop: CASRPFDRGEGYTF. CDR3 nucleotides: TGTGCCAGCAGACCCTTCGACAGGGGGGAAGGCTACACCTTC.

This clonotype was counted between two and nine times. The chain links TRBV7-8 to TRBJ1-5; 7 nucleotides align to TRBD1. Germline values: CDR1 SGHVS, CDR2 FQNEAQ. This CDR3 contains 18 residues. Trimming at V came to 1 base and at J to 0 bases, leaving 9 bases not matched to a gene. DNA of the CDR3: TGTGCCAGCAGCTTAGGAGGAGGGGGCGAAGATAGCAATCAGCCCCAGCATTTT. It codes for CASSLGGGGEDSNQPQHF.

The chain employs TRBV12-3 or TRBV12-4 and TRBJ1-5; the match to TRBD1 covers 7 bases. After removal of 5 bases from V and 0 bases from J, the junction contained 4 bases not matched to a gene. The CDR3 consists of 15 residues. The CDR3 nucleotides read TGTGCCAGCAGTCTAGGACAGGCTAGCAATCAGCCCCAGCATTTT. It is translated as CASSLGQASNQPQHF.

The genes are TRBV7-8 and TRBJ2-1; 14 bases agree with TRBD2. CDR1 SGHVS and CDR2 FQNEAQ come from the germline V gene. CDR3 length: 18 residues. J lost 0 bases, V lost 4 bases, and 5 bases had no gene match. This CDR3 reads CASSSRTSGRRSYNEQFF. The CDR3 region has the DNA TGTGCCAGCAGCTCAAGGACTAGCGGGAGGCGCTCCTACAATGAGCAGTTCTTC. The entire variable domain, with the rest obtained from reference TRBV7-8 and TRBJ2-1, is as follows: GAGVSQSPRYKVAKRGQDVALRCDPISGHVSLFWYQQALGQGPEFLTYFQNEAQLDKSGLPSDRFFAERPEGSVSTLKIQRTQQEDSAVYLCASSSRTSGRRSYNEQFFGPGTRLTVL.

This clonotype was picked up a small number of times. V usage is TRBV7-6 and J usage is TRBJ2-1; TRBD2 agrees at 11 bases. The trim removed 3 bases at V and 7 bases at J, leaving 11 bases unmatched. Germline V gene sequence: CDR1 SGHVS, CDR2 FNYEAQ. CDR3 length equals 17 residues. Here the CDR3 reads CASSFYSPLAGGNEQFF. In DNA form, the CDR3 reads TGTGCCAGCAGCTTTTACTCCCCCCTAGCGGGAGGTAATGAGCAGTTCTTC.

This clonotype was seen a handful of times. This chain uses TRBV28 with TRBJ1-5; possibly TRBD1 for D (6 bases). V was clipped by 9 bases and J by 2 bases, with 11 bases between them. This CDR3 spans 13 amino acids. Per germline, CDR1 MDHEN and CDR2 SYDVKM. CDR3: CASQYRGNQPQHF. CDR3 DNA sequence: TGTGCCAGTCAATACAGGGGCAATCAGCCCCAGCATTTT.

CDR3 sequence reads: CASGDRANQPQHF. CDR3 nucleotides: TGTGCCAGCGGGGACAGGGCCAATCAGCCCCAGCATTTT. The chain has TRBV7-6 and TRBJ1-5, with 9 bases fitting TRBD1. Germline CDR1 and CDR2: SGHVS and FNYEAQ. V shed 8 bases, J shed 3 bases, and the junction held 2 bases outside the gene matches. The CDR3 runs 13 residues.

This clonotype was found once. The chain combines TRBV7-9 with TRBJ2-7, with a tentative D call TRBD2 (5 bases). CDR1 is SEHNR and CDR2 is FQNEAQ in the germline V gene (reference sequence). The CDR3 extends over 13 amino acids. Between the trimmed V and J ends, which lost 6 bases and 3 bases, there was a span of 12 bases. The CDR3 spells CASRLDGNYEQYF. CDR3 DNA: TGTGCCAGCAGACTGGACGGGAACTACGAGCAGTACTTC.

The chain joins TRBV4-1 to TRBJ2-6; the match to TRBD1 covers 7 bases. The CDR3 spans 18 residues. Per germline, CDR1 MGHRA and CDR2 YSYEKL. The V gene end was trimmed by 1 base and the J gene end by 0 bases; junction bases not matched to a gene: 6. CDR3 DNA sequence: TGCGCCAGCAGCCAAGTGGGGACAGAGAGCTCTGGGGCCAACGTCCTGACTTTC. It encodes CASSQVGTESSGANVLTF.

This clonotype showed up just a few times. J is TRBJ2-7 and V is TRBV29-1; D is possibly TRBD2 (5 bases). CDR3 size: 16 residues. The germline V gene encodes CDR1 SQVTM and CDR2 ANQGSEA. V dropped 3 bases and J dropped 0 bases, with 18 bases sitting between them. CDR3: CSVERVLGLSSYEQYF. The CDR3 DNA sequence: TGCAGCGTTGAGAGGGTCTTGGGCTTGAGCTCCTACGAGCAGTACTTC.

The chain is built from TRBV11-2 and TRBJ2-1, with TRBD2 matching 10 bases. The junction had 13 bases not matched to a gene; V was cut back by 5 bases and J by 12 bases. This CDR3 spans 15 amino acids. CDR1 is SGHAT and CDR2 is FQNNGV in the germline V gene. In nucleotides, the CDR3 is TGTGCCAGCAGCCCACTAGCGGGGCTCCTTCGAGGGCAGTTCTTC. It encodes CASSPLAGLLRGQFF.

The chain joins TRBV20-1 to TRBJ2-3; 7 bases line up with TRBD2. CDR3 length: 13 amino acids. CDR1 is DFQATT, CDR2 SNEGSKA, per germline (reference sequence). J was trimmed by 6 bases and V by 3 bases; bases with no gene match: 6. The chain's CDR3 is CSASSLAVDTQYF. In DNA form, the CDR3 reads TGCAGTGCTAGTAGTCTAGCGGTGGATACGCAGTATTTT.

V and J are TRBV7-2 and TRBJ1-1, with TRBD1 matching 10 bases. V gave up 5 bases and J gave up 3 bases; unmatched junction bases: 9. The CDR3 covers 16 residues. CDR1 and CDR2 (germline): SGHTA, FQGNSA. CDR3 protein: CASSRRTGTGDTEAFF. DNA for the CDR3: TGTGCCAGCAGCCGACGAACAGGGACAGGGGACACTGAAGCTTTCTTT. The full variable domain, in which reference TRBV7-2 and TRBJ1-1 provide the parts outside the CDR3, is GAGVSQSPSNKVTEKGKDVELRCDPISGHTALYWYRQSLGQGLEFLIYFQGNSAPDKSGLPSDRFSAERTGGSVSTLTIQRTQQEDSAVYLCASSRRTGTGDTEAFFGQGTRLTVV.

The table lists this clonotype with a count of one. This rearrangement joins TRBV7-2 to TRBJ2-7; 8 bases map to TRBD2. V lost 6 bases, J lost 0 bases, and 7 bases stayed unmatched. CDR3 length equals 15 residues. Germline V gene lookup returns CDR1 SGHTA and CDR2 FQGNSA. The CDR3 spells CASRFSGGPSYEQYF. The CDR3 coding sequence is TGTGCCAGCAGATTCAGCGGGGGCCCCTCCTACGAGCAGTACTTC. Full variable domain (remainder filled in from reference TRBV7-2 and TRBJ2-7): GAGVSQSPSNKVTEKGKDVELRCDPISGHTALYWYRQSLGQGLEFLIYFQGNSAPDKSGLPSDRFSAERTGGSVSTLTIQRTQQEDSAVYLCASRFSGGPSYEQYFGPGTRLTVT.

As for this clonotype: This may come from a read error, since a much larger clone is one base off. The CDR3 nucleotides read TGCGCCAGCAGCCAAGAAAGGGACAGCTCTGGATACACCATATATTTT. Protein product: CASSQERDSSGYTIYF. V usage is TRBV4-3 and J usage is TRBJ1-3, with TRBD1 matching 7 bases. This CDR3 contains 16 residues. Germline V gives CDR1 LGHNA, CDR2 YSLEER.

The chain carries TRBV9 and TRBJ2-2; 12 nucleotides match TRBD1. Germline lookup yields CDR1 SGDLS and CDR2 YYNGEE. V lost 0 bases and J lost 7; bases outside the gene matches: 4. This CDR3 region has 16 residues. This chain's CDR3 is CASSVGGTGGVGELFF. DNA for the CDR3: TGTGCCAGCAGCGTAGGTGGGACAGGGGGCGTCGGGGAGCTGTTTTTT.

This rearrangement joins TRBV7-3 to TRBJ2-7; possible D gene TRBD2, 6 bases. Trimming pared 2 bases from V and 3 bases from J, leaving 14 bases between. CDR1 is SGHTA and CDR2 is FQGTGA in the germline V gene. The CDR3 covers 15 residues. The CDR3 loop reads CASSLAGSSNYEQYF. In DNA, the CDR3 is TGTGCCAGCAGCTTAGCGGGATCAAGCAACTACGAGCAGTACTTC.

Turning to this clonotype: The DNA is omitted, as the CDR3 cannot be located on it reliably, and the CDR3 follows TCRdb's listing. This sequence joins TRBV12-3 or TRBV12-4 and TRBJ2-2. The CDR3 spans 12 amino acids, including both terminal residues. The CDR3: CASSFWPRELFF.

This chain connects TRBV5-4 to TRBJ2-3; 11 bases align to TRBD2. The V and J ends lost 2 bases and 6 bases, in that order; junction bases with no gene match: 11. Germline CDR1 and CDR2: SGHNT and YYREEE (reference sequence). The CDR3 covers 17 residues. This chain's CDR3 is CASSLTRTSGLRDTQYF. For the CDR3, the DNA is TGTGCCAGCAGCTTAACTAGGACTAGCGGGTTGCGGGATACGCAGTATTTT. The full variable domain, in which reference TRBV5-4 and TRBJ2-3 provide the parts outside the CDR3, is ETGVTQSPTHLIKTRGQQVTLRCSSQSGHNTVSWYQQALGQGPQFIFQYYREEENGRGNFPPRFSGLQFPNYSSELNVNALELDDSALYLCASSLTRTSGLRDTQYFGPGTRLTVL.

The V call is TRBV7-6, the J call TRBJ2-5; no reliable D call. The CDR3 length is 14 residues. Trimming removed 5 bases at V and 1 base at J, with 11 bases between. From germline, CDR1 is SGHVS and CDR2 FNYEAQ. CDR3 in DNA: TGTGCCAGCAGCCGGACGGGTCGCCAAGAGACCCAGTACTTC. This encodes CASSRTGRQETQYF.